These T cell receptor beta chains were read from a single sample in a study of blood T cell repertoires in COVID-19. Using immunoSEQ multiplex PCR, the repertoire was profiled, and TCRdb retains in-frame clones only, with some absent. The sample holds some 110,000 clones, over 65% seen once. What was sequenced was peripheral blood. All receptors come from a woman in her sixties or seventies with acute or convalescent COVID-19. Each CDR3 is given with its conserved first and last residue. The order of the fields is D gene, CDR3 length, J gene, V gene, CDR3 protein. The D gene is left open where the match is weak.

d_gene: TRBD2; len: 17; j_gene: TRBJ2-2; v_gene: TRBV4-3; CDR3aa: CASSQGWGGSGTGELFF
d_gene: -; len: 14; j_gene: TRBJ2-3; v_gene: TRBV5-6; CDR3aa: CASSLANGPDTQYF
d_gene: -; len: 14; j_gene: TRBJ1-5; v_gene: TRBV25-1; CDR3aa: CASSPDTYNQPQHF
d_gene: -; len: 11; j_gene: TRBJ1-4; v_gene: TRBV30; CDR3aa: CAWSRNEKLFF
d_gene: TRBD1; len: 14; j_gene: TRBJ1-1; v_gene: TRBV7-9; CDR3aa: CASSSGTGNTEAFF
d_gene: -; len: 11; j_gene: TRBJ1-1; v_gene: TRBV9; CDR3aa: CASSEQFEAFF
d_gene: -; len: 16; j_gene: TRBJ1-3; v_gene: TRBV30; CDR3aa: CAWSDGSEGSGNTIYF
d_gene: -; len: 17; j_gene: TRBJ1-4; v_gene: TRBV3-1/TRBV3-2; CDR3aa: CASSQDVRPGFSEKLFF
d_gene: -; len: 15; j_gene: TRBJ1-4; v_gene: TRBV27; CDR3aa: CASSPQQGYNEKLFF
d_gene: -; len: 14; j_gene: TRBJ1-2; v_gene: TRBV19; CDR3aa: CASSVGTGNYGYTF
d_gene: -; len: 16; j_gene: TRBJ1-1; v_gene: TRBV5-4; CDR3aa: CASSLDSGGLDTEAFF
d_gene: TRBD2; len: 13; j_gene: TRBJ2-1; v_gene: TRBV2; CDR3aa: CASKREPYNEQFF
d_gene: TRBD2; len: 15; j_gene: TRBJ2-5; v_gene: TRBV7-2; CDR3aa: CASSILAGLQETQYF
d_gene: -; len: 14; j_gene: TRBJ2-5; v_gene: TRBV2; CDR3aa: CASRQGPERKTQYF
d_gene: -; len: 15; j_gene: TRBJ1-1; v_gene: TRBV5-4; CDR3aa: CASSLDVGVGTEAFF
d_gene: TRBD2; len: 16; j_gene: TRBJ2-3; v_gene: TRBV15; CDR3aa: CATSRDSGGAGYTQYF
d_gene: -; len: 15; j_gene: TRBJ2-2; v_gene: TRBV9; CDR3aa: CASSVGNSGSGELFF
d_gene: -; len: 15; j_gene: TRBJ1-6; v_gene: TRBV7-2; CDR3aa: CASGNRSGSNSPLHF
d_gene: TRBD1; len: 17; j_gene: TRBJ1-5; v_gene: TRBV6-2/TRBV6-3; CDR3aa: CASSYRNRGLSNQPQHF
d_gene: TRBD1; len: 15; j_gene: TRBJ2-3; v_gene: TRBV7-8; CDR3aa: CASSLAEGAADTQYF
d_gene: -; len: 13; j_gene: TRBJ1-6; v_gene: TRBV7-2; CDR3aa: CASSLDRNSPLHF
d_gene: TRBD1; len: 15; j_gene: TRBJ1-6; v_gene: TRBV19; CDR3aa: CASSPLQGAGSPLHF
d_gene: -; len: 16; j_gene: TRBJ1-1; v_gene: TRBV21-1; CDR3aa: CASRSRDRFRPSEAFF
d_gene: -; len: 13; j_gene: TRBJ1-1; v_gene: TRBV12-3/TRBV12-4; CDR3aa: CASSLGMNTEAFF
d_gene: TRBD1; len: 13; j_gene: TRBJ1-3; v_gene: TRBV19; CDR3aa: CASSTQGAVSIYF
d_gene: TRBD1; len: 14; j_gene: TRBJ2-5; v_gene: TRBV3-1/TRBV3-2; CDR3aa: CASSQDRGQETQYF
d_gene: TRBD1; len: 18; j_gene: TRBJ1-6; v_gene: TRBV6-4; CDR3aa: CASSVALLTGVYNSPLHF
d_gene: -; len: 14; j_gene: TRBJ1-1; v_gene: TRBV30; CDR3aa: CAWSWRGRNTEAFF
d_gene: -; len: 13; j_gene: TRBJ2-1; v_gene: TRBV20-1; CDR3aa: CSASRQGGNEQFF
d_gene: TRBD2; len: 19; j_gene: TRBJ2-7; v_gene: TRBV7-9; CDR3aa: CASDPPGTSGDSTSYEQYF
d_gene: -; len: 14; j_gene: TRBJ2-1; v_gene: TRBV5-1; CDR3aa: CASSLVAGEYEQFF
d_gene: TRBD1; len: 16; j_gene: TRBJ1-5; v_gene: TRBV3-1/TRBV3-2; CDR3aa: CASSQAGTGGNQPQHF
d_gene: TRBD1; len: 16; j_gene: TRBJ1-6; v_gene: TRBV28; CDR3aa: CASSSGQGSYNSPLHF
d_gene: -; len: 16; j_gene: TRBJ2-1; v_gene: TRBV15; CDR3aa: CATSRGEGDPYNEQFF
d_gene: -; len: 12; j_gene: TRBJ1-2; v_gene: TRBV7-9; CDR3aa: CAIEASYYGYTF
d_gene: TRBD2; len: 15; j_gene: TRBJ2-1; v_gene: TRBV7-2; CDR3aa: CASFSGGGSYNEQFF
d_gene: -; len: 15; j_gene: TRBJ1-6; v_gene: TRBV3-1/TRBV3-2; CDR3aa: CASSPTDGLNSPLHF
d_gene: -; len: 17; j_gene: TRBJ2-5; v_gene: TRBV18; CDR3aa: CASSLTPGSTKGETQYF
d_gene: TRBD2; len: 15; j_gene: TRBJ2-3; v_gene: TRBV6-4; CDR3aa: CASSDEAGGADTQYF
d_gene: -; len: 13; j_gene: TRBJ1-2; v_gene: TRBV6-5; CDR3aa: CASASLTDYGYTF
d_gene: -; len: 14; j_gene: TRBJ1-2; v_gene: TRBV3-1/TRBV3-2; CDR3aa: CASSHWTDNYGYTF
d_gene: -; len: 15; j_gene: TRBJ1-2; v_gene: TRBV9; CDR3aa: CASSPDGGGNYGYTF